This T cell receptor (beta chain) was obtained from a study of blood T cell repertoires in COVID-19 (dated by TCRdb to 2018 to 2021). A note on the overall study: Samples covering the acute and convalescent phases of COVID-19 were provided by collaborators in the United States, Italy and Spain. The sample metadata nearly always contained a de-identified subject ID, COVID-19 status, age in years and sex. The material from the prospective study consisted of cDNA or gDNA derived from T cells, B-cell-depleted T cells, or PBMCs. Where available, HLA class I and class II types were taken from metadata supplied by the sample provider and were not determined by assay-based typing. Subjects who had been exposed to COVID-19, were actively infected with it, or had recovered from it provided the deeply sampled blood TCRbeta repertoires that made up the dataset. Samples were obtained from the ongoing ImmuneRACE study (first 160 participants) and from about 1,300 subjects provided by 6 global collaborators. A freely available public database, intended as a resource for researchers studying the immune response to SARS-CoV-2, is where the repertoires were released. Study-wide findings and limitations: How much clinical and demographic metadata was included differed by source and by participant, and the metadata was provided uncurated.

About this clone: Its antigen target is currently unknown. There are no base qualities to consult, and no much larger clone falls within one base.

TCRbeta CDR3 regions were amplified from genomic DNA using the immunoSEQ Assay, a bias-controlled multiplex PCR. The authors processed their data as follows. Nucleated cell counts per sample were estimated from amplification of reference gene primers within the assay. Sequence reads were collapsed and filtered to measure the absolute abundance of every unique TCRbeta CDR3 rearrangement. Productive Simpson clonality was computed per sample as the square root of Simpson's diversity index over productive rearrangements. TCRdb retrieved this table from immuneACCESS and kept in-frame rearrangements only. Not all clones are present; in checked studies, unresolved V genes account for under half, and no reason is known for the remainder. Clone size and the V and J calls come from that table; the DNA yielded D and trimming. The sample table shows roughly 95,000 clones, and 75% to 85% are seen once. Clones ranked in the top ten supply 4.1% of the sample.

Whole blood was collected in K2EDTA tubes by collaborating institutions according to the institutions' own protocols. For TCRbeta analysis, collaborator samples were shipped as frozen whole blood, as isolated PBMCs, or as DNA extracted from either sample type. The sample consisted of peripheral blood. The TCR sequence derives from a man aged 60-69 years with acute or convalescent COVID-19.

CDR3 loop: CATSEGTGMNGNTIYF. The DNA reads as follows: TGTGCCACCAGTGAGGGGACAGGGATGAACGGTAACACCATATATTTT. The chain uses TRBV24-1 and TRBJ1-3, and 9 bases in between align with TRBD1. V is trimmed back by 4 bases and J by 7 bases, and the junction contains 10 bases that no gene match accounts for. CDR1 and CDR2 (KGHDR, SFDVKD) derive from the germline V gene. The cysteine opens and the phenylalanine closes a CDR3 of 16 amino acids. The sequence is cut down to CDR3 DNA, 48 bases in frame from base 1.